The 25 T cell receptor beta chains below come from one sample, sequenced in a study of low-dose radiotherapy and immunotherapy resistance in tumors. Time point described: before trial treatment. Priming of first-strand cDNA relied on TRAV- and TRBV-specific primers (covering alpha and beta chains). A roughly 20-cycle PCR with a constant-region primer and V-primer adapter amplified TCRs. TCRdb fed the reads into MiXCR, producing one record per CDR3 protein. This sample carries about 89,000 distinct CDR3 sequences, around 9.2% of them seen once, and the ten largest clones take about 1%. Source: PBMCs, taken before treatment. Receptors were obtained from a male donor with prostate cancer.

The rearrangement joins TRBV27 to TRBJ2-7; no definite D call. The CDR3 runs to 13 residues. V was trimmed by 3 bases and J by 4 bases, leaving 10 bases between them. Germline V gives CDR1 MNHEY, CDR2 SMNVEV (reference sequence). CDR3 in DNA: TGTGCCAGCAGTTTCCAGGCCGGTTACGAGCAGTACTTC. It is translated as CASSFQAGYEQYF.

This clonotype was observed at least ten times. The genes are TRBV30 and TRBJ2-3; possibly TRBD1 or TRBD2 for D (5 bases each). Trimming left V 3 bases short and J 1 base short, with 11 bases between. The CDR3 has 14 amino acids. Looked up from germline, CDR1 is GTSNPN and CDR2 is SVGIG (reference sequence). The CDR3 coding sequence is TGTGCCTGGAGGGATGGGACCGGCACAGATACGCAGTATTTT. Its protein product is CAWRDGTGTDTQYF.

This clonotype was counted many times. The chain recombines TRBV6-1 with TRBJ2-1; 8 bases fit TRBD2. Trimming took 7 bases from V and 1 from J; bases not matched to a gene: 9. The CDR3 has 16 amino acids. Germline V gives CDR1 MNHNS, CDR2 SASEGT. For the CDR3, the DNA is TGTGCCAGCACCCTTATAGCGGGGCGATCCTACAATGAGCAGTTCTTC. Amino acid sequence: CASTLIAGRSYNEQFF.

There are many counts of this clonotype. The chain recombines TRBV15 with TRBJ2-5; 8 nucleotides align to TRBD1. Germline V lookup: CDR1 LNHNV, CDR2 YYDKDF (reference sequence). This CDR3 region has 15 residues. J gave up 5 bases and V 1 base, and 6 bases lay outside the gene matches. CDR3 in amino acids: CATSRGQGKMETQYF. The CDR3 DNA follows: TGTGCCACCAGCAGAGGACAGGGGAAGATGGAGACCCAGTACTTC. Using reference TRBV15 and TRBJ2-5 for the parts outside the CDR3, the full variable domain is DAMVIQNPRYQVTQFGKPVTLSCSQTLNHNVMYWYQQKSSQAPKLLFHYYDKDFNNEADTPDNFQSRRPNTSFCFLDIRSPGLGDTAMYLCATSRGQGKMETQYFGPGTRLLVL.

This clonotype was detected ten times or more. The junction shows a germline mismatch at one end, possibly a read error. The chain joins TRBV20-1 to TRBJ1-4, with D unresolved. Germline loops: CDR1 DFQATT, CDR2 SNEGSKA (reference sequence). The CDR3 consists of 13 residues. This CDR3 reads CSARGRKNEKLFF. The DNA for the CDR3 is TGCAGTGCCAGAGGTCGGAAAAATGAAAAACTGTTTTTT.

This clonotype was recorded many times. The J gene is TRBJ2-3, the V gene TRBV25-1; TRBD1 is a possible D gene (6 bases). CDR3 length equals 15 residues. CDR1 and CDR2 (germline): MGHDK, SYGVNS. Trimming shortened V by 3 bases and J by 2 bases, and 12 bases separated the two germline ends. CDR3 residues: CASSEAGDITDTQYF. The CDR3 DNA sequence: TGTGCCAGCAGTGAGGCAGGGGACATCACAGATACGCAGTATTTT.

This clonotype was seen at least ten times. The chain links TRBV13 to TRBJ2-1; a possible D gene is TRBD2 (6 bases). This CDR3 is 15 amino acids long. From germline, CDR1 is PRHDT and CDR2 FYEKMQ (reference sequence). Between the trimmed V and J ends, which lost 4 bases and 6 bases, there was a span of 16 bases. This CDR3 is CASSSGTSRGNEQFF. CDR3 bases: TGTGCCAGCAGCTCTGGGACTTCTAGGGGCAATGAGCAGTTCTTC.

This clonotype was counted at least ten times. The V call is TRBV5-1, the J call TRBJ1-6; 8 nucleotides agree with TRBD1. The CDR3 is made up of 15 amino acids. Trimming took 4 bases from V and 10 from J; bases not matched to a gene: 10. Germline V gives CDR1 SGHRS, CDR2 YFSETQ. The DNA for the CDR3 is TGCGCCAGCAGCGGAAGGACAGGGATGGAATCACCCCTCCACTTT. Protein product: CASSGRTGMESPLHF.

The sample holds many counts of this clonotype. The rearrangement uses TRBV6-2 or TRBV6-3 and TRBJ1-1; D gene unclear. Trimming cost V 2 bases and J 7 bases, with 8 bases left between them. This CDR3 comprises 12 residues. Germline V gene data show CDR1 as MNHEY and CDR2 as SVGEGT. In DNA, the CDR3 is TGTGCCAGCAGTTACGGCAGGCTTGAAGCTTTCTTT. Amino acid sequence: CASSYGRLEAFF.

This clonotype was seen repeatedly, ten times or more. This chain connects TRBV28 to TRBJ1-4, with 9 bases identical to TRBD1. CDR1 and CDR2 (germline): MDHEN, SYDVKM. This CDR3 contains 15 residues. After removal of 5 bases from V and 8 bases from J, the junction contained 9 bases not matched to a gene. CDR3 region: CASSPAGQGGEKLFF. For the CDR3, the DNA is TGTGCCAGCAGTCCCGCGGGACAGGGTGGGGAAAAACTGTTTTTT.

In its sample, this clonotype was seen many times. The V and J genes are TRBV5-1 and TRBJ2-5; D assignment may be TRBD1 or TRBD2 (5 bases each). Trimming cost V 1 base and J 5 bases, with 12 bases left between them. The V gene's germline CDR1 is SGHRS and CDR2 YFSETQ. This CDR3 has 14 amino acids. The CDR3 loop is CASSLSGTGETQYF. CDR3 DNA: TGCGCCAGCAGCTTGTCGGGAACAGGCGAGACCCAGTACTTC. The variable domain in full, with the rest retrieved from reference TRBV5-1 and TRBJ2-5, is KAGVTQTPRYLIKTRGQQVTLSCSPISGHRSVSWYQQTPGQGLQFLFEYFSETQRNKGNFPGRFSGRQFSNSRSEMNVSTLELGDSALYLCASSLSGTGETQYFGPGTRLLVL.

This clonotype was found many times. The chain couples TRBV14 to TRBJ2-7; the match to TRBD2 covers 7 bases. Germline lookup yields CDR1 SGHDN and CDR2 FVKESK. The CDR3 contains 15 residues. V shed 2 bases and J 0 bases; nucleotides not matched to a gene: 4. CDR3 nucleotide sequence: TGTGCCAGCAGCCAAAGAGGGGACTACTCCTACGAGCAGTACTTC. This encodes CASSQRGDYSYEQYF.

This clonotype was counted ten times or more. This chain connects TRBV28 to TRBJ1-1; D remains unclear. V was cut by 3 bases and J by 7 bases, with 6 bases left in between. This CDR3 contains 11 residues. Looked up from germline, CDR1 is MDHEN and CDR2 is SYDVKM. CDR3 DNA: TGTGCCAGCAGTTTGTCAGGTGAAGCTTTCTTT. This encodes CASSLSGEAFF.

This clonotype was seen at least ten times. V is TRBV24-1 and J is TRBJ2-1, with 12 bases identical to TRBD1. Germline values: CDR1 KGHDR, CDR2 SFDVKD. The CDR3 covers 18 residues. V dropped 3 bases and J dropped 8; count of bases not matched to a gene: 13. The CDR3 loop reads CATSDPNPGTGGLDEQFF. CDR3 nucleotide sequence: TGTGCCACCAGTGATCCCAATCCCGGGACAGGGGGCTTGGATGAGCAGTTCTTC.

At least ten counts were recorded for this clonotype. The chain joins TRBV20-1 to TRBJ1-4, with 10 bases identical to TRBD1. CDR3 length: 13 amino acids. Germline assignment: CDR1 DFQATT and CDR2 SNEGSKA (reference sequence). V shed 5 bases, J shed 6 bases, and the junction held 3 bases outside the gene matches. CDR3 DNA: TGCAGTGCTGCGGGACAGGGGTATGAAAAACTGTTTTTT. Protein sequence: CSAAGQGYEKLFF.

The chain has TRBV28 and TRBJ2-7; 12 bases align to TRBD2. Germline assignment: CDR1 MDHEN and CDR2 SYDVKM. Unmatched junction bases numbered 18, after V lost 4 bases and J lost 5 bases. The CDR3 has 19 residues. The CDR3 protein is CASSYTGGLAGSRFHEQYF. The CDR3, as DNA: TGTGCCAGCAGTTACACAGGGGGACTAGCGGGCTCGAGATTCCACGAGCAGTACTTC.

In its sample, this clonotype was seen a few times. The rearrangement joins TRBV28 to TRBJ1-6, with TRBD1 matching 7 bases. Germline V gives CDR1 MDHEN, CDR2 SYDVKM. V was clipped by 6 bases and J by 9 bases; unmatched bases: 8. The CDR3 has 14 amino acids. CDR3 amino acids: CASRPDRESSPLHF. As DNA, the CDR3 is TGTGCCAGCAGACCCGACAGGGAGTCTTCACCCCTCCACTTT.

This clonotype was observed many times. The chain employs TRBV5-4 and TRBJ2-5, with TRBD2 matching 7 bases. The CDR3 sequence is 15 residues long. Trimming took 0 bases from V and 1 from J; bases not matched to a gene: 3. CDR1 and CDR2 (germline): SGHNT, YYREEE (reference sequence). CDR3 sequence (DNA): TGTGCCAGCAGCTTGGGCCTAGCGGTCCAAGAGACCCAGTACTTC. Its protein is CASSLGLAVQETQYF.

This clonotype was found many times. This chain links TRBV24-1 with TRBJ2-3, with 8 positions matching TRBD1. J lost 5 bases, V lost 5 bases, and 11 bases had no gene match. CDR3 length: 16 residues. CDR1 is KGHDR and CDR2 is SFDVKD in the germline V gene. CDR3 in DNA: TGTGCCACCAGTGGGGCCCAGGGGGCTCTTGAAGATACGCAGTATTTT. This codes for CATSGAQGALEDTQYF.

This clonotype showed up many times. The genes are TRBV10-3 and TRBJ2-7; 7 bases align to TRBD2. The CDR3 totals 13 residues. Per the germline V gene, CDR1 is ENHRY and CDR2 is SYGVKD. Germline trimming cut 2 bases from V and 4 bases from J; bases unmatched to any gene: 2. In DNA, the CDR3 is TGTGCCATCAGTGAGAAGGGAGGGTACGAGCAGTACTTC. It codes for CAISEKGGYEQYF.

This rearrangement joins TRBV5-5 to TRBJ2-7, with no clear D. The CDR3 spans 13 residues. V lost 5 bases, J lost 5 bases, and 14 bases lay in between. Germline V lookup: CDR1 SGHKS, CDR2 YYEKEE (reference sequence). The CDR3 coding sequence is TGTGCCAGCAGTCCATGGAGTGTAAACGAGCAGTACTTC. It yields the protein CASSPWSVNEQYF. The complete variable domain, with remaining parts taken from reference TRBV5-5 and TRBJ2-7, reads DAGVTQSPTHLIKTRGQQVTLRCSPISGHKSVSWYQQVLGQGPQFIFQYYEKEERGRGNFPDRFSARQFPNYSSELNVNALLLGDSALYLCASSPWSVNEQYFGPGTRLTVT.

Turning to this clonotype: This probably arose from a read error, given a far larger clone one base away. The chain is built from TRBV5-8 and TRBJ2-3; the D gene is possibly TRBD1 (6 bases). Germline V gene lookup returns CDR1 SGHTS and CDR2 YDEGEE. The CDR3 consists of 14 residues. V was trimmed by 5 bases and J by 0 bases, leaving 10 bases between them. In DNA, the CDR3 is TGTGCCAGCAGTCAGGACAGAAGCACAGATACGCAGTATTTT. It translates to CASSQDRSTDTQYF. Full variable domain (remainder filled in from reference TRBV5-8 and TRBJ2-3): EAGVTQSPTHLIKTRGQQATLRCSPISGHTSVYWYQQALGLGLQFLLWYDEGEERNRGNFPPRFSGRQFPNYSSELNVNALELEDSALYLCASSQDRSTDTQYFGPGTRLTVL.

In its sample, this clonotype was seen many times. The chain uses TRBV28 and TRBJ2-5; the D gene is possibly TRBD2 (5 bases). V lost 8 bases and J 5 bases, leaving 21 bases between the germline ends. Germline V CDR1 and CDR2: MDHEN, SYDVKM. This CDR3 region has 15 residues. CDR3 sequence: CASVGNGGGTETQYF. CDR3 coding DNA: TGTGCCAGCGTCGGGAATGGCGGAGGTACGGAGACCCAGTACTTC. The whole variable domain, filled in from reference TRBV28 and TRBJ2-5, reads DVKVTQSSRYLVKRTGEKVFLECVQDMDHENMFWYRQDPGLGLRLIYFSYDVKMKEKGDIPEGYSVSREKKERFSLILESASTNQTSMYLCASVGNGGGTETQYFGPGTRLLVL.

In its sample, this clonotype was seen many times. The chain joins TRBV12-3 or TRBV12-4 to TRBJ2-5, with 11 bases lining up with TRBD2. The J segment lost 0 bases and the V segment lost 6 bases, leaving 3 bases of the junction unmatched. The CDR3 totals 15 residues. The DNA for the CDR3 is TGTGCCAGCAGCCGGGGACTAGCGGACCAAGAGACCCAGTACTTC. Translated: CASSRGLADQETQYF.

This clonotype occurred a few times. The rearrangement links TRBV5-1 to TRBJ2-5; D remains unclear. The germline V gene encodes CDR1 SGHRS and CDR2 YFSETQ. V gave up 4 bases and J gave up 3 bases, with 13 bases separating them. The CDR3 is 14 residues long. CDR3 DNA: TGCGCCAGCAGCCCTGCCGGACCCGAAGAGACCCAGTACTTC. Its translation: CASSPAGPEETQYF.